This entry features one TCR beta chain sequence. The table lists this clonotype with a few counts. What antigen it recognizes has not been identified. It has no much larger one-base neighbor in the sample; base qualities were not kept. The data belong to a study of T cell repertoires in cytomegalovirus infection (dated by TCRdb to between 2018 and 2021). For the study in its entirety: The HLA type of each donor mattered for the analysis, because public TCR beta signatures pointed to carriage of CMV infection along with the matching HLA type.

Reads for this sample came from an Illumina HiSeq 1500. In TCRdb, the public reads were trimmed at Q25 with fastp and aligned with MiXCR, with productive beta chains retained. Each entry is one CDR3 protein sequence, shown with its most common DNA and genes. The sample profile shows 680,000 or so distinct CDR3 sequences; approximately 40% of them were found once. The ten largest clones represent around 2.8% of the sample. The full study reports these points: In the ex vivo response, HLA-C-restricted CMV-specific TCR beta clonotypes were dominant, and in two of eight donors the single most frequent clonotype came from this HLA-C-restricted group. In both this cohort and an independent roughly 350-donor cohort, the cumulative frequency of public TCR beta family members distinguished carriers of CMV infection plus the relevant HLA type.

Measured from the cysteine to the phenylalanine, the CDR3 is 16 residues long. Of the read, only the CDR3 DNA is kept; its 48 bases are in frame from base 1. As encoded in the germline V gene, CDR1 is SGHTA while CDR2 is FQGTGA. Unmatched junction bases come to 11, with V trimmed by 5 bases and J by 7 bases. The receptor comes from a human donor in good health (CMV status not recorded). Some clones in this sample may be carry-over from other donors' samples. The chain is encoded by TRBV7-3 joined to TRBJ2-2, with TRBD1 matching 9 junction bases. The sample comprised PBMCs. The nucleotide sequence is TGTGCCAGCAGCCTACAGGGACAGGGCTTTGGCGGGGAGCTGTTTTTT. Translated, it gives CASSLQGQGFGGELFF.